This T cell receptor beta chain was captured by sequencing in a study of OX40 agonist ivuxolimab in advanced cancers. As for the study in general: Participants averaged around 60 years of age (range about 23 to 90) and were approximately 81% male.

Here immunoSEQ multiplex PCR was the method, and the copy in TCRdb shows in-frame clones only, minus some. The sample shows about 100,000 clones, around 94% of them seen only once. Cycle 7 day 1, cycle 4 day 1, and baseline were the timepoints at which blood was sampled. Germline loops: CDR1 SGHAT, CDR2 FQNNGV. V was clipped by 6 bases and J by 4 bases, with 12 bases between them. This CDR3 spans 13 amino acids. This chain uses TRBV11-2 with TRBJ2-5, with D possibly matching TRBD1 (5 bases). The sample was CD4+ or CD8+ T cells sorted from blood, taken in a trial of the OX40 agonist ivuxolimab. The origin of this receptor is an adult with an advanced solid tumor such as melanoma, head and neck, liver or kidney cancer. CDR3 nucleotides: TGTGCCAGCAGTGACAGTCGGCGAGAGACCCAGTACTTC. The encoded protein is CASSDSRRETQYF. The complete variable domain, with remaining parts taken from reference TRBV11-2 and TRBJ2-5, reads EAGVAQSPRYKIIEKRQSVAFWCNPISGHATLYWYQQILGQGPKLLIQFQNNGVVDDSQLPKDRFSAERLKGVDSTLKIQPAKLEDSAVYLCASSDSRRETQYFGPGTRLLVL.